This TCR beta chain is from a study of CD8 T cells in ankylosing spondylitis. General study findings and limits: For ankylosing spondylitis blood, a TCR beta motif of under 10 highly homologous variants appeared characteristic. In synovial fluid and blood from reactive arthritis, some motif variants were previously reported. From matched ankylosing spondylitis synovial fluid, disease-linked clones were reportedly recovered at significantly enriched levels.

TCRdb redid the calling of the 5' RACE reads with MiXCR, one entry per CDR3 protein. The sample contains 200,000 to 250,000 distinct CDR3 sequences, more than 5.5% of which appear only once. With regard to this clonotype: Its antigen remains unidentified. With a much larger clone just one base away, this may be a read error.

The germline V gene has CDR1 SGHTA and CDR2 FQGNSA. V lost 1 base and J lost 13, with 11 bases in between. The CDR3 is 12 amino acids. The V and J genes are TRBV7-2 and TRBJ2-1; no firm D call. The sequence was collected from a male donor with ankylosing spondylitis. The sample was blood, either unsorted or a sorted T cell fraction (not recorded which). This CDR3 is CASSLVTEEQFF. The CDR3 nucleotides are TGTGCCAGCAGCTTAGTAACAGAGGAACAGTTCTTC.